The clone carrying this T cell receptor beta chain occurred a few times. This specimen comes from a study of blood T cell repertoires in COVID-19. Study in general: Specimens from acute and convalescent COVID-19 originated in the United States, Italy and Spain. Sources were T cells, B-cell-depleted T cells, or PBMCs; the material itself was cDNA or gDNA.

Original processing notes: Estimates of nucleated cell counts were drawn from the amplification of reference gene primers. Clones were sequenced by immunoSEQ multiplex PCR, and TCRdb holds only the in-frame ones, with some missing. V, J and clone size are taken as reported in that table, and D and trimming were inferred from the DNA itself. The data show 90,000 to 150,000 clones, roughly 85% seen once. The germline CDR1 and CDR2 sequences are SGHVS and FNYEAQ. This CDR3 spans 15 amino acids. The V end was cut by 1 base, the J end by 4 bases, with 13 bases between. The TCR comes from a man older than 75 with acute or convalescent COVID-19. The sample consisted of peripheral blood. The chain employs TRBV7-6 and TRBJ1-2, with no clear D. CDR3 amino acids: CASSLGAQAPYGYTF. The DNA of the CDR3 is TGTGCCAGCAGCTTAGGGGCTCAGGCGCCCTATGGCTACACCTTC.